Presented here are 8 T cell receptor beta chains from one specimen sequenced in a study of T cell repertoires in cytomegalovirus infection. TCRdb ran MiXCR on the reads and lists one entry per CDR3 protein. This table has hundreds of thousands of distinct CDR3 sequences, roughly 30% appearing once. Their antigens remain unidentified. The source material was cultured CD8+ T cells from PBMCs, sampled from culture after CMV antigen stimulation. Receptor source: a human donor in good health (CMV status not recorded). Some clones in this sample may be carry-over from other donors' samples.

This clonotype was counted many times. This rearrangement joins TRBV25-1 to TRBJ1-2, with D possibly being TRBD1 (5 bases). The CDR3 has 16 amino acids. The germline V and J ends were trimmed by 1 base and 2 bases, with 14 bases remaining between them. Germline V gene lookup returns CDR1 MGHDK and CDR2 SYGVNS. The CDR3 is CASSEFNREGNYGYTF. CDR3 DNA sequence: TGTGCCAGCAGTGAATTTAATAGGGAGGGGAACTATGGCTACACCTTC.

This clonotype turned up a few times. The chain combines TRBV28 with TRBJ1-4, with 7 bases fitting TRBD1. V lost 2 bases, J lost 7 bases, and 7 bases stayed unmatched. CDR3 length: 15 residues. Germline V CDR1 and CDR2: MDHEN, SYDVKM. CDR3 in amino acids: CASSLPGQSTEKLFF. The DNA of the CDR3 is TGTGCCAGCAGTTTACCGGGACAGAGTACTGAAAAACTGTTTTTT.

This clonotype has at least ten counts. CDR3 protein: CAVRRVRGRETQYF. The DNA of the CDR3 is TGTGCCGTCCGGAGGGTGCGAGGCCGGGAGACCCAGTACTTC. The V call is TRBV7-9, the J call TRBJ2-5, with D perhaps TRBD2 (6 bases). The CDR3 consists of 14 residues. The germline V and J ends were trimmed by 11 bases and 5 bases, with 21 bases remaining between them. Germline-derived CDR1 and CDR2 are SEHNR and FQNEAQ (reference sequence). Drawing the rest from reference TRBV7-9 and TRBJ2-5, the complete variable domain is DTGVSQNPRHKITKRGQNVTFRCDPISEHNRLYWYRQTLGQGPEFLTYFQNEAQLEKSRLLSDRFSAERPKGSFSTLEIQRTEQGDSAMYLCAVRRVRGRETQYFGPGTRLLVL.

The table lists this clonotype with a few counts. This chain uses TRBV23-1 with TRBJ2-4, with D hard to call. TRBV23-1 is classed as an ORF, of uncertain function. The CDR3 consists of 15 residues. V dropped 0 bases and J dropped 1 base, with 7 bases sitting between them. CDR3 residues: CASSQSRVAKNIQYF. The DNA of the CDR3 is TGCGCCAGCAGTCAATCTAGGGTTGCCAAAAACATTCAGTACTTC.

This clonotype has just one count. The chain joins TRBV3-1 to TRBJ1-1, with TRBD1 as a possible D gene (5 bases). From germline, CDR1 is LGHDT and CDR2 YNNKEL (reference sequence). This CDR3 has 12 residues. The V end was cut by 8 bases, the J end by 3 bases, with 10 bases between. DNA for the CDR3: TGTGCCAGCCAAGGGGAGGACACTGAAGCTTTCTTT. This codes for CASQGEDTEAFF.

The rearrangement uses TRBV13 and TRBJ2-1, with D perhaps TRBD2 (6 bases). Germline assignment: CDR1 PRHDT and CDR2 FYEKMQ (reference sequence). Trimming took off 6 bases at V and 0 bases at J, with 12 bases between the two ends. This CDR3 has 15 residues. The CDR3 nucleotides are TGTGCCAGCAGAAGCGGGCCCAGCTCCTACAATGAGCAGTTCTTC. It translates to CASRSGPSSYNEQFF.

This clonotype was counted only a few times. Here the CDR3 DNA reads TGTGCCAGCAGTTACAGCGGGGGATGGAACACTGAAGCTTTCTTT. This translates into CASSYSGGWNTEAFF. V usage is TRBV6-6 and J usage is TRBJ1-1, with D maybe TRBD1 (5 bases). Per germline, CDR1 MNHNY and CDR2 SVGAGI (reference sequence). The CDR3 length is 15 residues. Trimming left V 2 bases short and J 1 base short, with 11 bases between.

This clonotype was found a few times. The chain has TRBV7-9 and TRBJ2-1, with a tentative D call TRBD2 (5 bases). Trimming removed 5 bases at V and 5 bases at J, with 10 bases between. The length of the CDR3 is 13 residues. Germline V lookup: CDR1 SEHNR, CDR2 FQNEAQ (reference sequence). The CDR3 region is CASSAGLNNEQFF. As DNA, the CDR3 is TGTGCCAGCAGCGCGGGCCTCAACAATGAGCAGTTCTTC.